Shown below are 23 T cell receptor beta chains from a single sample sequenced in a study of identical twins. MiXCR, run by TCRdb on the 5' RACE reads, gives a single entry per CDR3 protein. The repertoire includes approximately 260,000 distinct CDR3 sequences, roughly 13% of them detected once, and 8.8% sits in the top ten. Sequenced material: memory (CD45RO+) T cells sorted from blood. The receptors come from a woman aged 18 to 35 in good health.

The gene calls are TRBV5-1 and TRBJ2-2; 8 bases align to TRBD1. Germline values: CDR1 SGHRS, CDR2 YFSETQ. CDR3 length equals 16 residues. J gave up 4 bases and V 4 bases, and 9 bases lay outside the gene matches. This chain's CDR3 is CASSPGQGSSTGELFF. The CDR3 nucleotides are TGCGCCAGCAGCCCCGGACAGGGTTCGAGCACCGGGGAGCTGTTTTTT.

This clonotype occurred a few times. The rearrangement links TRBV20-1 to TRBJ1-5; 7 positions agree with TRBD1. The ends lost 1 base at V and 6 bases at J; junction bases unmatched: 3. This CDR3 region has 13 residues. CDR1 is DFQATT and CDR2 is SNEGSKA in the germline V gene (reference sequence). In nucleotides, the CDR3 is TGCAGTGCTAGAGGACAGGGCAGTCAGCCCCAGCATTTT. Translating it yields CSARGQGSQPQHF.

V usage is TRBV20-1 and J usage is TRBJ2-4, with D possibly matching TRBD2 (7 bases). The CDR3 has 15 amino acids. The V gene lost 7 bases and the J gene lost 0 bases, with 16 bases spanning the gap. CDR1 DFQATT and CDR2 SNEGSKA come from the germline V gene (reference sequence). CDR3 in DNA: TGCAGTGTCAACGACGGGGGGCTAGCCAAAAACATTCAGTACTTC. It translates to CSVNDGGLAKNIQYF.

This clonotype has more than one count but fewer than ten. The CDR3 is CASSYGNRHSPLHF. The CDR3 bases are TGTGCCAGCAGTTACGGGAACAGGCATTCACCCCTCCACTTT. V is TRBV6-2 or TRBV6-3 and J is TRBJ1-6; maybe TRBD1 (5 bases). Trimming pared 2 bases from V and 8 bases from J, leaving 10 bases between. Germline CDR1 and CDR2: MNHEY and SVGEGT. This CDR3 is 14 amino acids long.

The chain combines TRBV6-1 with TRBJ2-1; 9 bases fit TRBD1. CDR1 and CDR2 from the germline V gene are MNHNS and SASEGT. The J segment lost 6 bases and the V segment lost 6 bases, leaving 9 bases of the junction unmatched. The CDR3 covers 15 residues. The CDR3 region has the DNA TGTGCCAGCAGCATACCGGGACAGGGTCCCAATGAGCAGTTCTTC. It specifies CASSIPGQGPNEQFF.

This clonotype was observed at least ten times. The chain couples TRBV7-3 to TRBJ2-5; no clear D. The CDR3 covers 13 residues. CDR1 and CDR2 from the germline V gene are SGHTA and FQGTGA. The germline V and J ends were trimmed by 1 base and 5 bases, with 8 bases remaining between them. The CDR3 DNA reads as TGTGCCAGCAGCTTAAGCGTTTCGGAGACCCAGTACTTC. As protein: CASSLSVSETQYF.

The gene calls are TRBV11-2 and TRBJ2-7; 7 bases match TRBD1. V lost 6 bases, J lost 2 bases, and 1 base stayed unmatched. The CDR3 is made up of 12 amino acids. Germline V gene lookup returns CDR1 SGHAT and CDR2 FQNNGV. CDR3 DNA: TGTGCCAGCAGGAGGGGGCCCTACGAGCAGTACTTC. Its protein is CASRRGPYEQYF.

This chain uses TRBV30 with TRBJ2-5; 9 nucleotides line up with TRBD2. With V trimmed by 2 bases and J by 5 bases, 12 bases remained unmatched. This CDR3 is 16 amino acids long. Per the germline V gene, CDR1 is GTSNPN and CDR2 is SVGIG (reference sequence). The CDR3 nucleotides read TGTGCCTGGAGTCCCCTACCGCTAGCGGGAAAGGAGACCCAGTACTTC. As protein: CAWSPLPLAGKETQYF.

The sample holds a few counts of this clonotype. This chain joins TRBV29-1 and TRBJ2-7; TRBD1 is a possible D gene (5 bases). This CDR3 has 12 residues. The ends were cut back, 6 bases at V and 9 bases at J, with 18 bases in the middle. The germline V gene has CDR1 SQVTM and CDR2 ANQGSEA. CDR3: CSVARQGTGQYF. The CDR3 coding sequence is TGCAGCGTAGCCCGCCAGGGAACCGGGCAGTACTTC.

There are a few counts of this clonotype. CDR3: CASSQDRGAGLRANYGYTF. The CDR3 nucleotides are TGCGCCAGCAGCCAAGATCGCGGAGCAGGGTTGAGAGCTAACTATGGCTACACCTTC. This chain links TRBV4-3 with TRBJ1-2, with D perhaps TRBD1 (5 bases). There are 19 residues in the CDR3. Germline V CDR1 and CDR2: LGHNA, YSLEER. Trimming removed 0 bases from V and 0 bases from J, with 20 bases in between.

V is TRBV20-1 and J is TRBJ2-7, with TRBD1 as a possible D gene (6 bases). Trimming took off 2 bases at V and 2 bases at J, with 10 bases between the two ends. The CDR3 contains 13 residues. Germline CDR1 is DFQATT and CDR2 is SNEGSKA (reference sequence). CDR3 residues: CSARTGLTYEQYF. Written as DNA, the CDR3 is TGCAGTGCTAGAACAGGGCTAACCTACGAGCAGTACTTC.

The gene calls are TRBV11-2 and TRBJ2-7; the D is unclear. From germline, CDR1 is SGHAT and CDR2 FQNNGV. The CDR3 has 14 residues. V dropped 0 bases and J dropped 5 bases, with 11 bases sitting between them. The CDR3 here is CASSLESWSHEQYF. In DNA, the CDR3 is TGTGCCAGCAGCTTAGAGAGTTGGAGCCACGAGCAGTACTTC.

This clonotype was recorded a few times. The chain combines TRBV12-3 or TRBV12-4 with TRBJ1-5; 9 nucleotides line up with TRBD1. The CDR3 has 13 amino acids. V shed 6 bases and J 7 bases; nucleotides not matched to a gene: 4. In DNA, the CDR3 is TGTGCCAGCAGAGGGGACAGGGTGCAGCCCCAGCATTTT. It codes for CASRGDRVQPQHF.

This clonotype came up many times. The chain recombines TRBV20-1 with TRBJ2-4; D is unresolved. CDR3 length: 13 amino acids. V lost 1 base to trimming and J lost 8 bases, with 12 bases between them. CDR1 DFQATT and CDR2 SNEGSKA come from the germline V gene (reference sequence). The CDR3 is CSARATRRDIQYF. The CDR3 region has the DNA TGCAGTGCTAGAGCGACCCGAAGGGACATTCAGTACTTC.

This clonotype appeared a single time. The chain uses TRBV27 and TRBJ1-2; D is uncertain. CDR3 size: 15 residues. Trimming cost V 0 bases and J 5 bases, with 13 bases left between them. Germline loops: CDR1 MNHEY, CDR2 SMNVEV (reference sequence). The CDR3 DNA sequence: TGTGCCAGCAGTTTATCCAAAGGCAGATCGTATGGCTACACCTTC. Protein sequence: CASSLSKGRSYGYTF.

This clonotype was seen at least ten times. The CDR3 DNA reads TGTGCCATCGCCCTGGGGGTAAACACTGAAGCTTTCTTT. It encodes CAIALGVNTEAFF. The chain is built from TRBV10-3 and TRBJ1-1; weak D call: TRBD1 (5 bases). This CDR3 region has 13 residues. The ends were cut back, 8 bases at V and 2 bases at J, with 12 bases in the middle. The germline gives CDR1 ENHRY, CDR2 SYGVKD.

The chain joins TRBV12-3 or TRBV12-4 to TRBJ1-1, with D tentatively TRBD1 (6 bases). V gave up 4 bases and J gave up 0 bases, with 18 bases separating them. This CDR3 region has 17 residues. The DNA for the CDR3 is TGTGCCAGCAGTTCGGGTTGGGGGGGCCACCTGAACACTGAAGCTTTCTTT. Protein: CASSSGWGGHLNTEAFF.

CDR3 loop: CASSLVQGGRETQYF. As DNA, the CDR3 is TGTGCCAGCAGCTTAGTCCAGGGTGGTAGGGAGACCCAGTACTTC. J is TRBJ2-5 and V is TRBV7-9; D perhaps matches TRBD1 (5 bases). Trimming took off 1 base at V and 5 bases at J, with 14 bases between the two ends. This CDR3 has 15 residues. Germline lookup yields CDR1 SEHNR and CDR2 FQNEAQ (reference sequence).

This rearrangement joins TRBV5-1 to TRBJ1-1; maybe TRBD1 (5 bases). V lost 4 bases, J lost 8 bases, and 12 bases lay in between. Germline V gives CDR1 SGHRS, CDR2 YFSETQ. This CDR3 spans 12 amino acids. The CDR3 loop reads CASSGFGHEAFF. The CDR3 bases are TGCGCCAGCAGCGGCTTTGGACACGAAGCTTTCTTT.

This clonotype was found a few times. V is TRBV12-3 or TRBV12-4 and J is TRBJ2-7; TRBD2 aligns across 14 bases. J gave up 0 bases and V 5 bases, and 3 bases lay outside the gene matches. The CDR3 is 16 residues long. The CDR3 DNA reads TGTGCCAGCAGTGGGACTAGCGGGGGACCCTCCTACGAGCAGTACTTC. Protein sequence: CASSGTSGGPSYEQYF.

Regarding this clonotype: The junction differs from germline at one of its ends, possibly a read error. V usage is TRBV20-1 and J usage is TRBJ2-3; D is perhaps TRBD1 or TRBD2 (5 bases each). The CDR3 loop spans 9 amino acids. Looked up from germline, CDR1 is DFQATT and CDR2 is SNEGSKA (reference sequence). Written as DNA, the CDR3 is TGCAGTGCTAGTCCCGGGACCGCATTT. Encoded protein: CSASPGTAF.

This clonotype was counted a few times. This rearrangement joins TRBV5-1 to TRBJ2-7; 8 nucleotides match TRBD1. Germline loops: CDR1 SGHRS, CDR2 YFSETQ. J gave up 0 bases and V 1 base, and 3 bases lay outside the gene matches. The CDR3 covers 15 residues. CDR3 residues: CASSLNRGSSYEQYF. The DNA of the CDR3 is TGCGCCAGCAGCTTGAACAGGGGGAGCTCCTACGAGCAGTACTTC.

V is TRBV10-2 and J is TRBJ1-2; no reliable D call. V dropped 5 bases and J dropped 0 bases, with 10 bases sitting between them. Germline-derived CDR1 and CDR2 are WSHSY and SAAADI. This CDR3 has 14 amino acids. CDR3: CASSPSPSNYGYTF. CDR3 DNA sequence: TGCGCCAGCAGTCCCAGTCCCTCTAACTATGGCTACACCTTC.